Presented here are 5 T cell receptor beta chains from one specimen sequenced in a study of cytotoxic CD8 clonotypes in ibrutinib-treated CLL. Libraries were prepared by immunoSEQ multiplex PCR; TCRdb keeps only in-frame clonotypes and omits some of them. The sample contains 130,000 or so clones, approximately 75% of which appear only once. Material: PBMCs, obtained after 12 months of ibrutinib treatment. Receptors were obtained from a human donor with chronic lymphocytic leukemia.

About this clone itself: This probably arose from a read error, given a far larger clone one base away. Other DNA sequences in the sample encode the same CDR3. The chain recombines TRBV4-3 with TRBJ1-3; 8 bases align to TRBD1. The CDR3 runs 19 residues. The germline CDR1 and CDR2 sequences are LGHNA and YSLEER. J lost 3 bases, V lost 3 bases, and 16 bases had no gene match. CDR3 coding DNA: TGCGCCAGCAGCCAGGATCTCATCAGGGGGCTATTTGATGGAAACACCATATATTTT. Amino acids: CASSQDLIRGLFDGNTIYF.

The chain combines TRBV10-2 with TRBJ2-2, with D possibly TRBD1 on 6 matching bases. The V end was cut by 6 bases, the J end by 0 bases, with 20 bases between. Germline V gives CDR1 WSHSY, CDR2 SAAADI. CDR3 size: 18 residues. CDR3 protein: CASRRTKDRNSNTGELFF. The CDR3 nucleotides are TGCGCCAGCAGGAGAACCAAGGACAGAAACTCGAACACCGGGGAGCTGTTTTTT.

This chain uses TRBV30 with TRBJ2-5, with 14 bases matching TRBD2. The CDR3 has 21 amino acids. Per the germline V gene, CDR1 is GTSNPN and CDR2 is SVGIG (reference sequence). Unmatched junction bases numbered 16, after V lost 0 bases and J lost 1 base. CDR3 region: CAWSVLRGLAGGRLGQETQYF. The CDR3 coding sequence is TGTGCCTGGAGTGTACTCCGTGGACTAGCGGGGGGACGGTTGGGCCAAGAGACCCAGTACTTC.

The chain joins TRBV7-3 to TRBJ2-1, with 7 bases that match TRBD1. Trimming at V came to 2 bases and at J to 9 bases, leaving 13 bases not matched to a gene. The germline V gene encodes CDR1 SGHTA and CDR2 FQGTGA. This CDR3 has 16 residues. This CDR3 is CASSLVGRGIFGEQFF. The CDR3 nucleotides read TGTGCCAGCAGCTTAGTTGGCAGGGGGATTTTTGGTGAGCAGTTCTTC.

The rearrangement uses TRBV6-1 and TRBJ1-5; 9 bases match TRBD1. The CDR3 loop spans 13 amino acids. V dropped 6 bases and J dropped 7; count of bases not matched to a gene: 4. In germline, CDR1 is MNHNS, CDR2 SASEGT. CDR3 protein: CASSGQGLQPQHF. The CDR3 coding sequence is TGTGCCAGCAGCGGACAGGGGCTCCAGCCCCAGCATTTT.